Shown below are 10 T cell receptor beta chains from a single sample sequenced in a study of T cell responses to AZD1222 COVID-19 vaccine. The repertoire was sequenced with immunoSEQ multiplex PCR; TCRdb's copy has only in-frame clones and lacks some. Of about 160,000 clones listed, 88% are singletons. The input for sequencing was peripheral blood, taken 28 days after the second AZD1222 dose. These receptors all stem from an adult who received the AZD1222 COVID-19 vaccine.

The chain has TRBV5-4 and TRBJ2-3, with 7 bases fitting TRBD2. V was clipped by 0 bases and J by 1 base; unmatched bases: 5. Germline V gene data show CDR1 as SGHNT and CDR2 as YYREEE (reference sequence). This CDR3 spans 16 amino acids. CDR3 sequence: CASSLGGGLRTDTQYF. CDR3 nucleotide sequence: TGTGCCAGCAGCTTGGGGGGGGGACTTCGCACAGATACGCAGTATTTT.

This chain joins TRBV5-1 and TRBJ1-2, with D possibly being TRBD1 (5 bases). V was trimmed by 0 bases and J by 5 bases, leaving 14 bases between them. The CDR3 has 15 residues. Germline loops: CDR1 SGHRS, CDR2 YFSETQ. The CDR3 nucleotides are TGCGCCAGCAGCTTGGCCGGGGGAGGAGAATATGGCTACACCTTC. Residues: CASSLAGGGEYGYTF.

The chain links TRBV5-1 to TRBJ2-6; the D gene is possibly TRBD2 (6 bases). CDR3 length equals 16 residues. Germline values: CDR1 SGHRS, CDR2 YFSETQ. The germline V and J ends were trimmed by 0 bases and 8 bases, with 15 bases remaining between them. This CDR3 reads CASSLVTGGDPNVLTF. Here the CDR3 DNA reads TGCGCCAGCAGCTTGGTAACAGGCGGGGATCCCAACGTCCTGACTTTC.

The J gene is TRBJ2-5, the V gene TRBV21-1. TRBV21-1 is labeled a pseudogene. This CDR3 comprises 16 residues. In DNA form, the CDR3 reads TGTGCCAGCAGCAAAGGGGGGACGCTTAGGACGGAGACCCAGTACTTC. As protein: CASSKGGTLRTETQYF.

The chain has TRBV7-3 and TRBJ2-3, with 8 bases lining up with TRBD1. The ends lost 5 bases at V and 5 bases at J; junction bases unmatched: 6. The CDR3 spans 14 residues. In germline, CDR1 is SGHTA, CDR2 FQGTGA. CDR3 nucleotide sequence: TGTGCCAGCAGCGCACAGGGGGTAGGAGATACGCAGTATTTT. It encodes CASSAQGVGDTQYF.

The chain employs TRBV14 and TRBJ2-1; tentatively, D is TRBD2 (5 bases). The germline gives CDR1 SGHDN, CDR2 FVKESK. The CDR3 has 13 residues. Trimming pared 1 base from V and 5 bases from J, leaving 6 bases between. The DNA of the CDR3 is TGTGCCAGCAGCCAAGGGAGGCACAATGAGCAGTTCTTC. The encoded protein is CASSQGRHNEQFF.

The rearrangement uses TRBV7-2 and TRBJ2-1, with a possible D match to TRBD2 (6 bases). The CDR3 totals 15 residues. Trimming removed 2 bases from V and 5 bases from J, with 13 bases in between. The V gene's germline CDR1 is SGHTA and CDR2 FQGNSA. In DNA, the CDR3 is TGTGCCAGCAGCTTACAGCGGGTTATTGACAATGAGCAGTTCTTC. This translates into CASSLQRVIDNEQFF.

This rearrangement joins TRBV5-1 to TRBJ1-1; D not resolved. The ends were cut back, 2 bases at V and 6 bases at J, with 11 bases in the middle. The CDR3 covers 13 residues. CDR1 and CDR2 (germline): SGHRS, YFSETQ. The CDR3: CASSFDGQPEAFF. DNA for the CDR3: TGCGCCAGCAGCTTTGACGGGCAGCCTGAAGCTTTCTTT. Together with reference TRBV5-1 and TRBJ1-1, the CDR3 gives the full variable domain: KAGVTQTPRYLIKTRGQQVTLSCSPISGHRSVSWYQQTPGQGLQFLFEYFSETQRNKGNFPGRFSGRQFSNSRSEMNVSTLELGDSALYLCASSFDGQPEAFFGQGTRLTVV.

This sequence joins TRBV4-1 and TRBJ1-5; possibly TRBD1 for D (6 bases). V was cut by 0 bases and J by 2 bases, with 14 bases left in between. This CDR3 has 17 amino acids. CDR1 and CDR2 (germline): MGHRA, YSYEKL. The CDR3 coding sequence is TGCGCCAGCAGCCAAGACACCGGGACAATGGGCAATCAGCCCCAGCATTTT. Protein sequence: CASSQDTGTMGNQPQHF.

The chain uses TRBV5-1 and TRBJ1-6; weak D call: TRBD1 (5 bases). The CDR3 contains 15 residues. The ends were cut back, 0 bases at V and 7 bases at J, with 11 bases in the middle. Germline values: CDR1 SGHRS, CDR2 YFSETQ. Here the CDR3 reads CASSLEVGGNSPLHF. The CDR3 DNA sequence: TGCGCCAGCAGCTTGGAGGTGGGGGGGAATTCACCCCTCCACTTT.